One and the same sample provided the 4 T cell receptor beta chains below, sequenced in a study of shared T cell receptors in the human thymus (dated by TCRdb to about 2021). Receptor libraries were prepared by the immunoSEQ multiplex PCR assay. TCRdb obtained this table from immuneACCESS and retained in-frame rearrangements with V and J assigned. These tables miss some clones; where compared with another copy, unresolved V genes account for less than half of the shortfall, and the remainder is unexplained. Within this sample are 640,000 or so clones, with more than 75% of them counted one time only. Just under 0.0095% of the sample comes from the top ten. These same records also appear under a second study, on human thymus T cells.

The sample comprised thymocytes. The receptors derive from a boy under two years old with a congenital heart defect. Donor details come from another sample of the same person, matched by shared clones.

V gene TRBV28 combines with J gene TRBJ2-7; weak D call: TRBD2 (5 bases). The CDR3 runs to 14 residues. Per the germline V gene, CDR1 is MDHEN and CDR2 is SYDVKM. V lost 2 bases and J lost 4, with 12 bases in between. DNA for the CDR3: TGTGCCAGCAGTTTAATCGGGAACCAATACGAGCAGTACTTC. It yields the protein CASSLIGNQYEQYF.

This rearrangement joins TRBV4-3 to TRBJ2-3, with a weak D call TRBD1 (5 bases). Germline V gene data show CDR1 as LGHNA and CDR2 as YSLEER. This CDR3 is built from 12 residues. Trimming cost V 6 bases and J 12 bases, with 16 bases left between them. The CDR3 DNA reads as TGCGCCAGCAGGGACGACAGAACTTACCAGTATTTT. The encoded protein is CASRDDRTYQYF.

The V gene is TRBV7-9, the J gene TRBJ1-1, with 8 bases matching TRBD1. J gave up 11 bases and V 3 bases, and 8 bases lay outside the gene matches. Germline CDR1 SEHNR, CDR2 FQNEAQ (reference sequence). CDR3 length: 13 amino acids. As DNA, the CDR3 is TGTGCCAGCAGCTTGGCTGGACAGGGTTACGCTTTCTTT. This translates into CASSLAGQGYAFF.

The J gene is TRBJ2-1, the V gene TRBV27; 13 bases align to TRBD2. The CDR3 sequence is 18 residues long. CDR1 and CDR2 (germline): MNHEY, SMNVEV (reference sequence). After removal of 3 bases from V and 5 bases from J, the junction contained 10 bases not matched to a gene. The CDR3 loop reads CASSFARTSGRHNNEQFF. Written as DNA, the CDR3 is TGTGCCAGCAGTTTTGCCCGGACTAGCGGGAGACACAACAATGAGCAGTTCTTC.